This record covers a single T cell receptor beta chain. The antigen is not known. The same CDR3 can be traced to other DNA sequences in this sample. The sample comes from a study of OX40 agonist ivuxolimab in advanced cancers. Study as a whole: Patients receiving dose escalation had hepatocellular carcinoma, melanoma, renal cell or head and neck cancer.

V shed 2 bases and J shed 1 base, with 2 bases lying between them. The CDR3 is 12 residues long. Germline lookup yields CDR1 WSHSY and CDR2 SAAADI. Study results and limitations: Relative to CD4+ cells, CD8+ T cells on average had more expanded clones.

Assay: immunoSEQ multiplex PCR; the TCRdb copy retains only in-frame clones and omits some. The sample carries approximately 90,000 clones, roughly 89% recorded once. Samples of blood were obtained at baseline, on cycle 4 day 1, and on cycle 7 day 1. This clonotype originated in an adult with an advanced solid tumor such as melanoma, head and neck, liver or kidney cancer. Material: CD4+ or CD8+ T cells sorted from blood, obtained in a trial of the OX40 agonist ivuxolimab. The chain is built from TRBV10-2 and TRBJ1-1; D call uncertain. CDR3 in DNA: TGCGCCAGCAGTGAGGCGAACACTGAAGCTTTCTTT. It yields the protein CASSEANTEAFF.